One sample yielded the 17 T cell receptor beta chains listed below, sequenced in a study of T cells in Graves' hyperthyroidism and ophthalmopathy. The TCR beta CDR3 regions underwent amplification using RNA transcripts as the source. Using the HTBI primer set, a first-round RT-PCR was run on the TCR CDR3. TCRdb itself ran the multiplex PCR reads through MiXCR, one entry per CDR3 protein. Among 250,000 or so distinct CDR3 sequences listed, about 15% were seen once. Sample: blood. These receptors all stem from a middle-aged woman with Graves' hyperthyroidism that later progressed to Graves' ophthalmopathy.

Ten or more counts support this clonotype. J is TRBJ1-5 and V is TRBV10-2, with a tentative D call TRBD1 (6 bases). The CDR3 covers 19 residues. V shed 1 base and J shed 3 bases, with 22 bases lying between them. Germline lookup yields CDR1 WSHSY and CDR2 SAAADI. CDR3 residues: CASSELGTGTKAPNQPQHF. The CDR3 DNA follows: TGCGCCAGCAGTGAGTTAGGAACCGGGACAAAGGCCCCCAATCAGCCCCAGCATTTT.

This clonotype was detected a few times. The J gene is TRBJ2-1, the V gene TRBV19; 11 nucleotides match TRBD2. With 5 bases clipped from V and 8 bases from J, the junction kept 8 bases outside the gene matches. Germline V lookup: CDR1 LNHDA, CDR2 SQIVND (reference sequence). The length of the CDR3 is 15 residues. DNA for the CDR3: TGTGCCAGTAGTTTTAGCGGGAGGGCTATGGATGAGCAGTTCTTC. This encodes CASSFSGRAMDEQFF. Supplemented by reference TRBV19 and TRBJ2-1, the full variable domain reads DGGITQSPKYLFRKEGQNVTLSCEQNLNHDAMYWYRQDPGQGLRLIYYSQIVNDFQKGDIAEGYSVSREKKESFPLTVTSAQKNPTAFYLCASSFSGRAMDEQFFGPGTRLTVL.

The gene calls are TRBV20-1 and TRBJ2-7; tentatively, D is TRBD1 (5 bases). Trimming pared 3 bases from V and 2 bases from J, leaving 11 bases between. CDR1 is DFQATT, CDR2 SNEGSKA, per germline (reference sequence). The CDR3 is 13 residues long. CDR3 residues: CSARKTEPYEQYF. The CDR3 bases are TGCAGTGCTAGGAAGACAGAGCCCTACGAGCAGTACTTC.

This clonotype was detected ten times or more. The chain has TRBV7-6 and TRBJ2-1; TRBD1 is a possible D gene (5 bases). The CDR3 sequence is 14 residues long. Trimming shortened V by 7 bases and J by 0 bases, and 10 bases separated the two germline ends. CDR1 is SGHVS and CDR2 is FNYEAQ in the germline V gene. The chain's CDR3 is CASNWGLSYNEQFF. Written as DNA, the CDR3 is TGTGCCAGCAACTGGGGCCTCTCCTACAATGAGCAGTTCTTC.

This clonotype showed up many times. This chain connects TRBV20-1 to TRBJ2-7, with D unresolved. CDR1 and CDR2 from the germline V gene are DFQATT and SNEGSKA (reference sequence). This CDR3 has 15 amino acids. Deletions cut 6 bases from V and 4 bases from J, with 22 bases between. DNA of the CDR3: TGCAGTGCGACCGTTGTGGGCCCTTGGGGATACGAGCAGTACTTC. Translation gives CSATVVGPWGYEQYF.

In this sample, this clonotype turned up a few times. The chain is built from TRBV5-6 and TRBJ1-6; D gene ambiguous. The ends were cut back, 0 bases at V and 3 bases at J, with 7 bases in the middle. This CDR3 has 15 residues. The V gene's germline CDR1 is SGHDT and CDR2 YYEEEE. The CDR3 DNA follows: TGTGCCAGCAGCTTGGGGGCCCTCTATAATTCACCCCTCCACTTT. This codes for CASSLGALYNSPLHF. The whole variable domain, remainder taken from reference TRBV5-6 and TRBJ1-6, is DAGVTQSPTHLIKTRGQQVTLRCSPKSGHDTVSWYQQALGQGPQFIFQYYEEEERQRGNFPDRFSGHQFPNYSSELNVNALLLGDSALYLCASSLGALYNSPLHFGNGTRLTVT.

The table lists this clonotype with many counts. V and J are TRBV6-1 and TRBJ1-6; a possible D gene is TRBD1 (5 bases). V was trimmed by 9 bases and J by 6 bases, leaving 12 bases between them. This CDR3 contains 13 residues. The germline gives CDR1 MNHNS, CDR2 SASEGT. CDR3 in DNA: TGTGCCAGTAAAACGGGGGTTAATTCACCCCTCCACTTT. This gives the protein CASKTGVNSPLHF.

This chain joins TRBV19 and TRBJ2-3; 9 bases are a match to TRBD1. Germline V gene data show CDR1 as LNHDA and CDR2 as SQIVND (reference sequence). The J segment lost 5 bases and the V segment lost 4 bases, leaving 13 bases of the junction unmatched. The CDR3 extends over 17 amino acids. DNA for the CDR3: TGTGCCAGTAGTACCTCCTACAGGGGGCCAGCGGAAGATACGCAGTATTTT. Residues: CASSTSYRGPAEDTQYF.

In this sample, this clonotype turned up many times. This rearrangement joins TRBV29-1 to TRBJ2-7; TRBD2 aligns across 7 bases. The germline gives CDR1 SQVTM, CDR2 ANQGSEA. The CDR3 consists of 12 residues. Trimming took 4 bases from V and 3 from J; bases not matched to a gene: 3. CDR3 in amino acids: CSVGDYNYEQYF. The CDR3 region has the DNA TGCAGCGTTGGGGACTACAACTACGAGCAGTACTTC.

The CDR3 coding sequence is TGTGCCAGCTCACCCTTTGAACAAGGGGGGGGGCAAGAGACCCAGTACTTC. This gives the protein CASSPFEQGGGQETQYF. This sequence joins TRBV18 and TRBJ2-5; the D gene is possibly TRBD2 (7 bases). Germline V gene sequence: CDR1 KGHSH, CDR2 LQKENI. V dropped 3 bases and J dropped 2 bases, with 19 bases sitting between them. The CDR3 spans 17 residues.

This clonotype was observed many times. The chain is built from TRBV19 and TRBJ1-1; D unresolved. The V gene lost 3 bases and the J gene lost 0 bases, with 8 bases spanning the gap. Germline V gene data show CDR1 as LNHDA and CDR2 as SQIVND (reference sequence). The CDR3 runs 14 residues. In DNA, the CDR3 is TGTGCCAGTAGTATTGCCTGGATGAACACTGAAGCTTTCTTT. Protein: CASSIAWMNTEAFF.

This clonotype was observed at least ten times. The V call is TRBV2, the J call TRBJ2-3, with D possibly being TRBD2 (5 bases). CDR3 size: 16 residues. The V and J ends lost 1 base and 4 bases respectively, with 15 bases between them. Germline V gene sequence: CDR1 SNHLY, CDR2 FYNNEI. CDR3 DNA: TGTGCCAGCAGTGAAGGACGCCCGGGATGGTCAGATACGCAGTATTTT. Translating it yields CASSEGRPGWSDTQYF. Looking up the rest from reference TRBV2 and TRBJ2-3 gives the full variable domain: EPEVTQTPSHQVTQMGQEVILRCVPISNHLYFYWYRQILGQKVEFLVSFYNNEISEKSEIFDDQFSVERPDGSNFTLKIRSTKLEDSAMYFCASSEGRPGWSDTQYFGPGTRLTVL.

The chain recombines TRBV20-1 with TRBJ1-5, with 7 bases aligning to TRBD1. The CDR3 extends over 14 amino acids. Germline lookup yields CDR1 DFQATT and CDR2 SNEGSKA (reference sequence). V dropped 7 bases and J dropped 5; count of bases not matched to a gene: 11. For the CDR3, the DNA is TGCAGTGTAATAGGGGGCTCTCCCTATCAGCCCCAGCATTTT. Its translation is CSVIGGSPYQPQHF.

There are many counts of this clonotype. The rearrangement links TRBV6-4 to TRBJ2-2; 9 bases align to TRBD2. This CDR3 is built from 16 residues. V gave up 6 bases and J gave up 7 bases; unmatched junction bases: 12. Germline CDR1 and CDR2: MRHNA and SNTAGT. The CDR3 nucleotides are TGTGCCAGCAGCGACCCGGGACTAGCAATTATCGGGGAGCTGTTTTTT. This encodes CASSDPGLAIIGELFF.

This clonotype was recorded many times. V usage is TRBV7-2 and J usage is TRBJ2-3; D gene uncertain. Germline CDR1 reads SGHTA; CDR2 reads FQGNSA. V was pared by 5 bases and J by 3 bases, with 15 bases between. CDR3 length: 15 amino acids. CDR3 in DNA: TGTGCCAGCAGCAAAGTGGCAGTGGGTACAGATACGCAGTATTTT. Its translation is CASSKVAVGTDTQYF.

There are many counts of this clonotype. The J gene is TRBJ2-3, the V gene TRBV20-1; 8 bases are a match to TRBD1. The CDR3 has 14 residues. The germline V gene has CDR1 DFQATT and CDR2 SNEGSKA (reference sequence). Trimming removed 3 bases from V and 6 bases from J; junction bases left unmatched: 8. CDR3 residues: CSASGQGATDTQYF. The CDR3 nucleotides are TGCAGTGCTAGCGGTCAGGGGGCGACGGATACGCAGTATTTT.

The genes are TRBV11-2 and TRBJ2-7; 12 bases map to TRBD2. The CDR3 contains 16 residues. Germline V gene sequence: CDR1 SGHAT, CDR2 FQNNGV. V gave up 1 base and J gave up 2 bases; unmatched junction bases: 3. CDR3: CASSLAGLAGPYEQYF. The CDR3, as DNA: TGTGCCAGCAGCTTAGCCGGACTAGCGGGACCCTACGAGCAGTACTTC. The complete variable domain, with remaining parts taken from reference TRBV11-2 and TRBJ2-7, reads EAGVAQSPRYKIIEKRQSVAFWCNPISGHATLYWYQQILGQGPKLLIQFQNNGVVDDSQLPKDRFSAERLKGVDSTLKIQPAKLEDSAVYLCASSLAGLAGPYEQYFGPGTRLTVT.